This T cell receptor beta chain was identified during a study of spatial heterogeneity in lung cancer. Study-wide results and limits: Tumor mutation counts were tracked by expanded intratumoral alpha and beta TCR counts.

The CDR3 contains 13 residues. The germline V gene has CDR1 KGHDR and CDR2 SFDVKD. Trimming left V 7 bases short and J 6 bases short, with 14 bases between. This clonotype came up many times. What it binds is not known. TCRdb re-derived calls from the 5' RACE reads in MiXCR, one entry per CDR3 protein. The table records several thousand distinct CDR3 sequences, around 12% of them present only once. Time point denoted: sample taken at primary tumor resection. Whole RNA obtained from tumor, nontumor lung or frozen PBMC underwent sequencing without sorting. The TCR sequence derives from a male donor with early-stage non-small cell lung cancer. This specimen was lung tumor tissue, taken at surgery. This chain joins TRBV24-1 and TRBJ1-2; D gene unclear. CDR3 DNA: TGTGCCACCAGAGGAAGGGCCTGGGATGGCTACACCTTC. It is translated as CATRGRAWDGYTF.